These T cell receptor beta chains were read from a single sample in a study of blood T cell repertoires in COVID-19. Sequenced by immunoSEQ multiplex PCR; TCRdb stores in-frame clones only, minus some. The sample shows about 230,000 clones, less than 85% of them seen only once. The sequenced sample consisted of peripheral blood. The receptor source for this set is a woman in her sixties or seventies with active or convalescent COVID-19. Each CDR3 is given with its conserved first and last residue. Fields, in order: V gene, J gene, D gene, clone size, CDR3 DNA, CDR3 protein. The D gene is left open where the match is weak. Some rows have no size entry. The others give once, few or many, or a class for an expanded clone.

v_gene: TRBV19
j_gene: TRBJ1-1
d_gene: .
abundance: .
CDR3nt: TGTGCCAGTAGGACACGACGAGGGACTGAAGCTTTCTTT
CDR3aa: CASRTRRGTEAFF

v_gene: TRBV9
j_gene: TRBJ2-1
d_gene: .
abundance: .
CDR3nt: TGTGCCAGCAGCCCCCGGGGGAACTCCTACAATGAGCAGTTCTTC
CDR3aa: CASSPRGNSYNEQFF

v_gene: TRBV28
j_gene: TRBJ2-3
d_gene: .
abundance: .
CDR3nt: TGTGCCAGCAGTTTATTCGCGGAGACGGACACAGATACGCAGTATTTT
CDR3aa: CASSLFAETDTDTQYF

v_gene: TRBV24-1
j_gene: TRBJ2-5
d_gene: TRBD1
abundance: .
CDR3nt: TGTGCCACCAGTGACATACAGGGGGCGGAAGAGACCCAGTACTTC
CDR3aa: CATSDIQGAEETQYF

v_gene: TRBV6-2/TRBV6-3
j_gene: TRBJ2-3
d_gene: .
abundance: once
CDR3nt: TGTGCCAGCAGTTACGAACAGGGAAGGAGTACGCAGTATTTT
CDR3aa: CASSYEQGRSTQYF

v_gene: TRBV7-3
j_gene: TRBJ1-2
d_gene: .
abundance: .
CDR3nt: TGTGCCAGCAGCTTGAGGCGGCTCTATGGCTACACCTTC
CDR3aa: CASSLRRLYGYTF

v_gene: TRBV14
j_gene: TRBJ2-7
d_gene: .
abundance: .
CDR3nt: TGTGCCAGCAGAGGACAGACCTACGAGCAGTACTTC
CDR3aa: CASRGQTYEQYF

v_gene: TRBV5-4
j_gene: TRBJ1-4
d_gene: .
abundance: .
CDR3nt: TGTGCCAGCAGCTTGGGGGCAGCTTATAATGAAAAACTGTTTTTT
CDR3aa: CASSLGAAYNEKLFF

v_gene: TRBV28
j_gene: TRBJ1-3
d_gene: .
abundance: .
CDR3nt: TGTGCCAGCAGTCTCCTAGGTCGCGGACAGTGGCTATCTGGAAACACCATATATTTT
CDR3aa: CASSLLGRGQWLSGNTIYF

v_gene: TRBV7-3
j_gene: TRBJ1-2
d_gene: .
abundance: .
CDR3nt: TGTGCCAGCAGCTTGAAAGGGGACATCAACTATGGCTACACCTTC
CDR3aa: CASSLKGDINYGYTF

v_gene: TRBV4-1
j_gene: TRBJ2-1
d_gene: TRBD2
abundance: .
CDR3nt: TGCGCCAGCAGCCCCGGGGGACTAGCGGGAGGTCCAAGCTCCTACAATGAGCAGTTCTTC
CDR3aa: CASSPGGLAGGPSSYNEQFF

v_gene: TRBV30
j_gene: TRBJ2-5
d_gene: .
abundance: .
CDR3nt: TGTGCCTGGAGTTACAGCGGCGCCGCCGAGACCCAGTACTTC
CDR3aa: CAWSYSGAAETQYF

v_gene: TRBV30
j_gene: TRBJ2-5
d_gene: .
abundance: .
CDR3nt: TGTGCCTGGAGCAGGGCGGTCCAAGAGACCCAGTACTTC
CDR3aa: CAWSRAVQETQYF

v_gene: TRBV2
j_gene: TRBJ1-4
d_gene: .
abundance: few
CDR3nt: TGTGCCAGCACAGTGGGGAGTGAAAAACTGTTTTTT
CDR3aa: CASTVGSEKLFF

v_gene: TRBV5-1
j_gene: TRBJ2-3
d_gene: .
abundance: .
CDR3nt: TGCGCCAGCAGCTTGTACGAACCGGGAGATACGCAGTATTTT
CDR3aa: CASSLYEPGDTQYF

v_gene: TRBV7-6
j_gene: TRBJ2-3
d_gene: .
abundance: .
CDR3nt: TGTGCCAGCAGCTTAGGAGTATCAGATACGCAGTATTTT
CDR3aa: CASSLGVSDTQYF

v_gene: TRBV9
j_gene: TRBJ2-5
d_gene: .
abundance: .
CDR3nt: TGTGCCAGCAGCCCCTCCGCACAGGGCGTCCAAGAGACCCAGTACTTC
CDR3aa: CASSPSAQGVQETQYF

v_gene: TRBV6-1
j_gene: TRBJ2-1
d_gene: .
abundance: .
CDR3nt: TGTGCCAGCAGTGAAGAGACACAGAATGAGCAGTTCTTC
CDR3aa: CASSEETQNEQFF

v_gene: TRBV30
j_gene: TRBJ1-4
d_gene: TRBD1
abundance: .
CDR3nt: TGTGCCTACCGACAGGGCGAGGAAAAACTGTTTTTT
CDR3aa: CAYRQGEEKLFF

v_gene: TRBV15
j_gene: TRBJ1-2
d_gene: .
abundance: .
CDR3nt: TGTGCCACCAGCAGAGATCGGGGGGTCTATGGCTACACCTTC
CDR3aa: CATSRDRGVYGYTF

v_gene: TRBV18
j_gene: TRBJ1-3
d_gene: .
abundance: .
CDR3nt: TGTGCCAGCTCACCAGAACAGCTCGAGAATGGGGGAAACACCATATATTTT
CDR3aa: CASSPEQLENGGNTIYF

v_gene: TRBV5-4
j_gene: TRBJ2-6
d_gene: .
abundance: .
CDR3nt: TGTGCCAGCAGCTTGGTTACTGGGGCCAACGTCCTGACTTTC
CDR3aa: CASSLVTGANVLTF

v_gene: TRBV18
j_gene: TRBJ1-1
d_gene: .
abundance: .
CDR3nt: TGTGCCAGCTCACCAACAGAGAACACTGAAGCTTTCTTT
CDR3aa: CASSPTENTEAFF

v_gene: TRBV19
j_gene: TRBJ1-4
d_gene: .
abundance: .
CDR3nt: TGTGCCAGTAGTATTTCAGGGTGGGAAAAACTGTTTTTT
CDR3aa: CASSISGWEKLFF

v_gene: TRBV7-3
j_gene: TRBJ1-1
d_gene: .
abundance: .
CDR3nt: TGTGCCAGCAAGCCACCAGGCCTGAACACTGAAGCTTTCTTT
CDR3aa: CASKPPGLNTEAFF

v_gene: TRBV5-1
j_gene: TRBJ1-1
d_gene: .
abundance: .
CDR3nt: TGCGCCAGCAGCAATGGGGCGGAGAACACTGAAGCTTTCTTT
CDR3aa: CASSNGAENTEAFF

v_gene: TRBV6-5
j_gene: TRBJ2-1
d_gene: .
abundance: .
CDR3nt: TGTGCCAGCAGTTTAGCGGATGAGCAGTTCTTC
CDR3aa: CASSLADEQFF

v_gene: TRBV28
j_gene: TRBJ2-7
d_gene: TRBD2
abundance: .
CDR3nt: TGTGCCAGCAGTCCGGGGGGACTAGCGGTTTCCTACGAGCAGTACTTC
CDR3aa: CASSPGGLAVSYEQYF

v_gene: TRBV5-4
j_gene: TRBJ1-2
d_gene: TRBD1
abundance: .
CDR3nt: TGTGCCAGCAGCCGGACAGGGATACTCTATGGCTACACCTTC
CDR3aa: CASSRTGILYGYTF

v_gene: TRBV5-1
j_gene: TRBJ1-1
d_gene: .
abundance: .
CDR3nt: TGCGCCAGCAGCTTGGATGGGGGGAGCACTGAAGCTTTCTTT
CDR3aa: CASSLDGGSTEAFF

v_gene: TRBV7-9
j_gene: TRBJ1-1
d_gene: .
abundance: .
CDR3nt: TGTGCCAGCAGCCGCCTGCCTTCGGCTGAAGCTTTCTTT
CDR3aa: CASSRLPSAEAFF

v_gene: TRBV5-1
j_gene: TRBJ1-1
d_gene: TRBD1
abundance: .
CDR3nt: TGCGCCAGCAGCTGGGGGGACAGGAGATATACTGAAGCTTTCTTT
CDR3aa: CASSWGDRRYTEAFF

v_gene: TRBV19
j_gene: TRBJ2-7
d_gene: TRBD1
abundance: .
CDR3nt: TGTGCCAGTAGTCGGTCGGGGACAGGGGGCTTCTACGAGCAGTACTTC
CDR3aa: CASSRSGTGGFYEQYF

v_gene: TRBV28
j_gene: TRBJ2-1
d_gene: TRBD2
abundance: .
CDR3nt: TGTGCCAGCTCCTCTCTTGGGACTAGCGGGAGTAATGAGCAGTTCTTC
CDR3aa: CASSSLGTSGSNEQFF

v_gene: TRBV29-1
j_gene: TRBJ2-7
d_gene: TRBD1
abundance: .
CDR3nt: TGCAGCGATAGACCGGGACAGGGGGACGAGCAGTACTTC
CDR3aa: CSDRPGQGDEQYF

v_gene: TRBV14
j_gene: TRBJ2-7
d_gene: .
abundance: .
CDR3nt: TGTGCCAGCAGCCACCTAACCCGGCAGGGTATCTCCTACGAGCAGTACTTC
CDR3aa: CASSHLTRQGISYEQYF

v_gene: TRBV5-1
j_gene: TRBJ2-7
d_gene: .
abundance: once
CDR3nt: TGCGCCAGCAGCTTGAGAAGCGGAGGCCCCCGGGAGCAGTACTTC
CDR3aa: CASSLRSGGPREQYF

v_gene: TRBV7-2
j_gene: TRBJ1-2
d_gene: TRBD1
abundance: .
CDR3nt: TGTGCCAGCAGCTTCTCCGGGACAGGGAGCTATGGCTACACCTTC
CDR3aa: CASSFSGTGSYGYTF

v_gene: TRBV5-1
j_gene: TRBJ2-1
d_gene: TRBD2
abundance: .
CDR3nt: TGCGCCAGCAGCTTGGCGATACTAGCGGGAGGCTACAATGAGCAGTTCTTC
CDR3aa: CASSLAILAGGYNEQFF

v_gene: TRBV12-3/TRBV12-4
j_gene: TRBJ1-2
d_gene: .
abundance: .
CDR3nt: TGTGCCAGCAGTTTAATCAGGGGTGGCTACACCTTC
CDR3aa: CASSLIRGGYTF

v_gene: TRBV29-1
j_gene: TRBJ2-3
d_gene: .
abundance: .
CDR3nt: TGCAGCGTTGAACTAGCGACAGATACGCAGTATTTT
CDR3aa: CSVELATDTQYF

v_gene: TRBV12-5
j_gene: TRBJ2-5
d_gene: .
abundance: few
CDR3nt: TGTGCTAGTAGCGCGCCTTCACAAGAGACCCAGTACTTC
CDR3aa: CASSAPSQETQYF

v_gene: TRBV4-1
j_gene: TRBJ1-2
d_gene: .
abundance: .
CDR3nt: TGCGCCAGCAGCCAAGATGAGGGAGAGTCCTATGGCTACACCTTC
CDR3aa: CASSQDEGESYGYTF

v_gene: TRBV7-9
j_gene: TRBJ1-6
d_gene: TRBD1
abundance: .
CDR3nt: TGTGCCAGCAGCTCCGCAGGGGGCGATTCACCCCTCCACTTT
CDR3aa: CASSSAGGDSPLHF

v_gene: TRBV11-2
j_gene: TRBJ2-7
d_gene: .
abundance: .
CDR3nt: TGTGCCAGCAGCTTAGTGGGCGGGCTACGAGAGCAGTACTTC
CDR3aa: CASSLVGGLREQYF

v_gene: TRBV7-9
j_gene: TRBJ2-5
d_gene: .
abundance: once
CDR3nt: TGTGCCAGCAGCCATAGGGGATTACAAGAGACCCAGTACTTC
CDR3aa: CASSHRGLQETQYF

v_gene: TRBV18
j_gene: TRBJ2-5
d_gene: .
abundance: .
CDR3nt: TGTGCCAGCTCACCAGGAAGGGACAAGTATGTGGAGACCCAGTACTTC
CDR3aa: CASSPGRDKYVETQYF

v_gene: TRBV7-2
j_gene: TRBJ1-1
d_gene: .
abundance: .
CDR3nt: TGTGCCAGCAGCCTGGGGGGGGACACTGAAGCTTTCTTT
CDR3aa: CASSLGGDTEAFF

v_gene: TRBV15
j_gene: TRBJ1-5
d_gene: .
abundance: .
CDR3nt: TGTGCCACCAGCAGAGATCGGGGGTCTCAGCCCCAGCATTTT
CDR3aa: CATSRDRGSQPQHF

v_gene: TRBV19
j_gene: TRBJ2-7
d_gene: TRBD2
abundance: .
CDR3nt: TGTGCCAGTACCGGGGGTAAGAGCGGGGGTACCTACGAGCAGTACTTC
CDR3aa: CASTGGKSGGTYEQYF

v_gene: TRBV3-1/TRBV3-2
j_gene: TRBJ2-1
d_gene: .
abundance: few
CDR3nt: TGTGCCAGCAGCCAAGGTTCTGGGGGGGGCGAGCAGTTCTTC
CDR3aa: CASSQGSGGGEQFF

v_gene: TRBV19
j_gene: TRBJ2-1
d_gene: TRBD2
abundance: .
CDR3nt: TGTGCCAGTAGTTCTAGCGGGAGGCCCCTCTACAATGAGCAGTTCTTC
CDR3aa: CASSSSGRPLYNEQFF